This T cell receptor beta chain appears in the sequencing data of a study of T cell responses to AZD1222 COVID-19 vaccine. With regard to this clone: The antigen is not known.

The study's findings and limits: Females made up more of the donors, who were largely white British, and clonal diversity may have come out too low.

TCRdb's table, derived via immunoSEQ multiplex PCR, lists solely in-frame clones and lacks some. The sample lists approximately 130,000 clones, 88% occurring once. The CDR3 spans 15 residues. Germline V gene sequence: CDR1 LNHDA, CDR2 SQIVND (reference sequence). V gave up 3 bases and J gave up 1 base, with 10 bases separating them. The receptor was isolated from an adult who received the AZD1222 COVID-19 vaccine. This chain connects TRBV19 to TRBJ2-1, with a possible D match to TRBD2 (5 bases). The material was peripheral blood, obtained 28 days after the second AZD1222 dose. The DNA for the CDR3 is TGTGCCAGTAGTATCCGGGGATTGTCCTACAATGAGCAGTTCTTC. It codes for CASSIRGLSYNEQFF.